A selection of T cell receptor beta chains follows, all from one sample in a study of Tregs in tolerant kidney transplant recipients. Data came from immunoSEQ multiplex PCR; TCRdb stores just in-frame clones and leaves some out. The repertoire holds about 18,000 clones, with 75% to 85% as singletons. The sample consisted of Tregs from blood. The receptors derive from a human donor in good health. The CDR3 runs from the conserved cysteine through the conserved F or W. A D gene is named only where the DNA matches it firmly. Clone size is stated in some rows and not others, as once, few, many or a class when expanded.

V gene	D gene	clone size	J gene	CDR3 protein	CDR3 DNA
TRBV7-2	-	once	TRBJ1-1	CASSKDRTNTEAFF	TGTGCCAGCAGCAAAGACAGGACTAACACTGAAGCTTTCTTT
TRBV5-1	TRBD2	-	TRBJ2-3	CASSNSGGADTDTQYF	TGCGCCAGCAGCAACAGCGGGGGGGCCGACACAGATACGCAGTATTTT
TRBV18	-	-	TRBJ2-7	CASSRRADSYEQYF	TGTGCCAGCTCACGCCGCGCGGATTCCTACGAGCAGTACTTC
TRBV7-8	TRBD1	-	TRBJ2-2	CASSSQGANTGELFF	TGTGCCAGCAGCTCACAGGGGGCAAACACCGGGGAGCTGTTTTTT
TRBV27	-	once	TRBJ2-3	CASKIGGGADTQYF	TGTGCCAGCAAGATTGGAGGGGGCGCAGATACGCAGTATTTT
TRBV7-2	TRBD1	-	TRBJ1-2	CASSLSDRDGYTF	TGTGCCAGCAGCTTATCGGACAGGGATGGCTACACCTTC
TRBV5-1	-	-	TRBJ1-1	CASSLRGNTEAFF	TGCGCCAGCAGCCTCCGAGGAAACACTGAAGCTTTCTTT
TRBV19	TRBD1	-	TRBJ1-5	CASSGTGTGDWLQPQHF	TGTGCCAGTAGTGGGACCGGGACAGGGGATTGGTTACAGCCCCAGCATTTT
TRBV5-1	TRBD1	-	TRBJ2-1	CASSAQGFPYNEQFF	TGCGCCAGCAGCGCACAGGGGTTCCCCTACAATGAGCAGTTCTTC
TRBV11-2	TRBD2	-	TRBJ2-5	CASSLGLAGGQETQYF	TGTGCCAGCAGCTTAGGACTAGCGGGAGGGCAAGAGACCCAGTACTTC
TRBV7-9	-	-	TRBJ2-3	CASSLRRDTDTQYF	TGTGCCAGCAGCTTACGGCGGGACACAGATACGCAGTATTTT
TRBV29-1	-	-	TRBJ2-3	CSLWGRGFTDTQYF	TGCAGCCTCTGGGGGCGGGGGTTCACAGATACGCAGTATTTT
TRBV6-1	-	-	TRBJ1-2	CASTWGRGGGYTF	TGTGCCAGCACTTGGGGCCGTGGGGGTGGCTACACCTTC
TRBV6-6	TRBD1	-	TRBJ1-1	CASNRQGGTEAFF	TGTGCCAGCAATCGACAGGGCGGCACTGAAGCTTTCTTT
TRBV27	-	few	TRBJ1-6	CASTRLTGLNSPLHF	TGTGCCAGCACCCGCCTCACAGGCCTCAATTCACCCCTCCACTTT
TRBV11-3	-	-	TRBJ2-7	CASSPSGRGASYEQYF	TGTGCCAGCAGCCCGTCTGGCAGGGGGGCCTCCTACGAGCAGTACTTC
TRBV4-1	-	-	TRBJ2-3	CASSRGGTDTQYF	TGCGCCAGCAGTAGGGGGGGCACAGATACGCAGTATTTT
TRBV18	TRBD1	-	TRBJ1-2	CASSLPPGQGAPLDGYTF	TGTGCCAGCTCACTCCCCCCCGGACAGGGGGCGCCCCTGGATGGCTACACCTTC
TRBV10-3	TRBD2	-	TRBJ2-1	CAISGGGANNEQFF	TGTGCCATCAGTGGCGGGGGGGCCAACAATGAGCAGTTCTTC
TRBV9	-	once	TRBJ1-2	CASSVERWPWGYTF	TGTGCCAGCAGCGTAGAGCGATGGCCCTGGGGCTACACCTTC
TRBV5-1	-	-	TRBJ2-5	CASRRGVQETQYF	TGCGCCAGCCGGAGGGGGGTCCAAGAGACCCAGTACTTC
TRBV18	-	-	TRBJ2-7	CASSPRQNDEQYF	TGTGCCAGCTCACCACGGCAAAACGACGAGCAGTACTTC
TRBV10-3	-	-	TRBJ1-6	CASKGGSYNSPLHF	TGTGCCAGCAAAGGAGGGAGCTATAATTCACCCCTCCACTTT
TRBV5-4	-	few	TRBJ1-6	CASSLASTLDSPLHF	TGTGCCAGCAGCTTGGCCTCTACCTTGGATTCACCCCTCCACTTT
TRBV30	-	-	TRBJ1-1	CAWSVWGRQATEAFF	TGTGCCTGGAGTGTATGGGGCAGGCAGGCCACTGAAGCTTTCTTT
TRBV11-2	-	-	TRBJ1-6	CASSLEAGSGSPLHF	TGTGCCAGCAGCTTAGAGGCAGGGTCGGGATCACCCCTCCACTTT
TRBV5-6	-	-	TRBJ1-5	CASSLFQVDQPQHF	TGTGCCAGCAGCTTGTTTCAGGTCGATCAGCCCCAGCATTTT